This passage covers 30 T cell receptor beta chains from one sample sequenced in a study of T cell clonality in common variable immunodeficiency. Profiling relied on immunoSEQ multiplex PCR, and the TCRdb table lists in-frame clones only, not all of them. The profile covers some 38,000 clones, none occurring a single time. The sequencing input was peripheral blood mononuclear cells. The origin of the receptors is a person aged 18-69 years in good health.

This clone appeared a few times. The CDR3 extends 3 residues past the end of the read, so its final part is completed from the germline J gene. The chain joins TRBV7-6 to TRBJ2-7; 7 nucleotides align to TRBD2. Losses at the gene ends were 5 bases for V and 6 bases for J; bases not matched to a gene: 10. The V gene's germline CDR1 is SGHVS and CDR2 FNYEAQ. This CDR3 spans 14 amino acids. The part of the CDR3 DNA that was read is TGTGCCAGCAGCCAAACGAATCTAGCGGTCGAG. It specifies CASSQTNLAVE. The CDR3 as a whole reads CASSQTNLAVEQYF.

The sample holds many counts of this clone. The observed sequence ends 3 residues before the CDR3 terminus, with the missing tail filled in from the germline J gene. The chain links TRBV12-3 or TRBV12-4 to TRBJ1-1; D is ambiguous. The CDR3 contains 13 residues. V was clipped by 7 bases and J by 0 bases, with 9 bases between them. The sequenced part of the CDR3 DNA is TGTGCCAGCAACCTCGGGGTGAACACTGAA. This codes for CASNLGVNTE. The full CDR3 reads CASNLGVNTEAFF.

Many counts were recorded for this clone. The read is 3 residues too short to cover the CDR3 end, so that end is filled in from the germline J gene. The chain combines TRBV19 with TRBJ2-5; TRBD1 matches 9 bases. After removal of 5 bases from V and 5 bases from J, the junction contained 6 bases not matched to a gene. Germline loops: CDR1 LNHDA, CDR2 SQIVND (reference sequence). The CDR3 has 14 amino acids. The CDR3: CASSPTGGEETQYF. CDR3 DNA (partial): TGTGCCAGTAGTCCAACAGGGGGCGAGGAGACC.

At least ten counts were recorded for this clone. The CDR3 goes on 3 residues after the read ends, and that part is filled in from the germline J gene. The chain employs TRBV5-1 and TRBJ1-1; tentatively, D is TRBD1 (6 bases). Deletions cut 8 bases from V and 1 base from J, with 15 bases between. The CDR3 has 14 residues. Germline V gene data show CDR1 as SGHRS and CDR2 as YFSETQ. The CDR3 bases that were read are TGCGCCAGTGAAACAGGGTGGGGGAACACTGAA. Protein: CASETGWGNTE. The whole CDR3 sequence reads CASETGWGNTEAFF.

This clone was seen a handful of times. The read falls 3 residues short of the CDR3 end, and the missing part is taken from the germline J gene. This chain uses TRBV18 with TRBJ1-2; D remains unclear. CDR1 and CDR2 from the germline V gene are KGHSH and LQKENI. CDR3 length: 12 residues. Here the CDR3 reads CASSRELNDYTF. Incomplete CDR3 DNA: TGTGCCAGCTCGCGTGAACTCAATGAC.

This clone was seen ten or more times. The read ends 3 residues shy of where the CDR3 ends; the end is completed using the germline J gene. This specimen includes other DNA sequences encoding the same CDR3. The J gene is TRBJ2-3, the V gene TRBV20-1; TRBD2 aligns across 9 bases. The CDR3 is made up of 15 amino acids. CDR1 is DFQATT, CDR2 SNEGSKA, per germline (reference sequence). V trimming: 6 bases; J trimming: 2 bases; junction bases outside the gene matches: 9. The CDR3 is CSARRLAGNTDTQYF. CDR3 bases read: TGCAGTGCAAGAAGGCTAGCGGGGAACACAGATACG.

This clone was seen ten or more times. From the germline J gene comes the end of the CDR3, since the read stops 3 residues before it. The chain joins TRBV3-1 (or the pseudogene TRBV3-2) to TRBJ2-1; TRBD2 aligns across 11 bases. Trimming cost V 5 bases and J 9 bases; bases outside gene matches: 9. The germline CDR1 and CDR2 sequences are LGHDT and YNNKEL (reference sequence). The CDR3 consists of 15 residues. Incomplete CDR3 DNA: TGTGCCAGCAGCACGGGACTAGCGGTGGGCGGTGAG. This sequence encodes CASSTGLAVGGE. The complete CDR3 protein is CASSTGLAVGGEQFF.

This clone was seen ten or more times. The CDR3 end is not reached by the read, which stops 3 residues before it; the germline J gene fills it in. J is TRBJ2-1 and V is TRBV7-3, with 8 nucleotides matching TRBD2. J gave up 2 bases and V 2 bases, and 8 bases lay outside the gene matches. The CDR3 is 17 residues long. Germline V gene data show CDR1 as SGHTA and CDR2 as FQGTGA. The sequenced CDR3 bases are TGTGCCAGCAGCTTAGAGGGACTAGAGTTTCCCTACAATGAG. Protein: CASSLEGLEFPYNE. The full CDR3 sequence reads CASSLEGLEFPYNEQFF.

This clone was seen a handful of times. The junction shows a germline mismatch at one end, possibly a read error. The observed sequence ends 3 residues before the CDR3 terminus, with the missing tail filled in from the germline J gene. This sequence joins TRBV7-8 and TRBJ2-5; tentatively, D is TRBD1 (6 bases). This CDR3 comprises 16 residues. Germline V gene data show CDR1 as SGHVS and CDR2 as FQNEAQ. CDR3 amino acids: CATSSILAGDEETQYF. The covered CDR3 bases are TGTGCCACCAGCTCCATTCTTGCAGGGGATGAAGAGACC.

On this clone: The read stops 3 residues short of the end of the CDR3; the missing end is completed from the germline J gene. The chain recombines TRBV5-1 with TRBJ2-1, with D possibly TRBD1 on 6 matching bases. Between the trimmed V and J ends, which lost 5 bases and 6 bases, there was a span of 15 bases. Germline assignment: CDR1 SGHRS and CDR2 YFSETQ. The CDR3 is made up of 14 amino acids. The CDR3 region is CASSFQQGSNEQFF. The CDR3 bases that were read are TGCGCCAGCAGTTTCCAGCAGGGGTCCAATGAG.

The table lists this clone with many counts. The CDR3 end lies 3 residues beyond the end of the read and is filled in from the germline J gene. The chain has TRBV20-1 and TRBJ2-5; a possible D gene is TRBD1 (5 bases). The ends were cut back, 6 bases at V and 5 bases at J, with 10 bases in the middle. This CDR3 has 11 amino acids. Germline V CDR1 and CDR2: DFQATT, SNEGSKA (reference sequence). The sequenced CDR3 bases are TGCAGTGCCGCAAAGGGGGAGACC. Its translation: CSAAKGET. The whole CDR3 protein reads CSAAKGETQYF.

This clone appeared many times. The CDR3 goes on 3 residues after the read ends, and that part is filled in from the germline J gene. V usage is TRBV11-1 and J usage is TRBJ2-7; no reliable D call. Germline CDR1 and CDR2: SGHAT and FQDESV (reference sequence). Trimming removed 7 bases from V and 5 bases from J, with 12 bases in between. The CDR3 runs to 12 residues. The CDR3 protein is CASTDSPHEQYF. The DNA read from the CDR3 is TGTGCCAGCACCGATAGTCCCCACGAG.

About this clone itself: The CDR3 end falls 3 residues outside the read, so it is completed with the germline J gene. The V and J genes are TRBV2 and TRBJ2-3, with D perhaps TRBD2 (7 bases). CDR3 length: 15 residues. Germline CDR1 reads SNHLY; CDR2 reads FYNNEI. Trimming left V 2 bases short and J 1 base short, with 10 bases between. Partial CDR3 DNA: TGTGCCAGCAGTGAAATGCGGGGGCGCACAGATACG. It specifies CASSEMRGRTDT. The complete CDR3 reads CASSEMRGRTDTQYF.

This clone occurred many times. The read ends 3 residues early relative to the CDR3; the germline J gene fills the gap. The chain carries TRBV30 and TRBJ1-5; the D is unclear. CDR1 is GTSNPN, CDR2 SVGIG, per germline (reference sequence). With 2 bases removed from V and 0 bases from J, the gap between germline ends came to 5 bases. This CDR3 has 13 amino acids. The CDR3 DNA, read in part, is TGTGCCTGGAGTCAGGATAGCAATCAGCCC. This sequence encodes CAWSQDSNQP. From start to end, the CDR3 is CAWSQDSNQPQHF.

Turning to this clone: The read finishes 3 residues shy of the CDR3 end, and the germline J gene is used to complete it. The rearrangement links TRBV10-2 to TRBJ1-2, with 7 bases identical to TRBD1. With 0 bases clipped from V and 4 bases from J, the junction kept 5 bases outside the gene matches. The V gene's germline CDR1 is WSHSY and CDR2 SAAADI. The CDR3 length is 15 residues. CDR3 bases read: TGCGCCAGCAGTGAGTCCGACAGGGCCGTCTATGGC. Protein: CASSESDRAVYG. The CDR3, in full, reads CASSESDRAVYGYTF.

This clone occurred a few times. The observed sequence ends 3 residues before the CDR3 terminus, with the missing tail filled in from the germline J gene. The chain carries TRBV29-1 and TRBJ1-4; D unclear. The CDR3 is 13 amino acids. The V gene lost 7 bases and the J gene lost 8 bases, with 17 bases spanning the gap. The germline V gene has CDR1 SQVTM and CDR2 ANQGSEA. The covered CDR3 bases are TGCAGCGCCCGTCGGGGTTACGGAGAAAAA. It codes for CSARRGYGEK. The complete CDR3 reads CSARRGYGEKLFF.

This clone was observed at least ten times. The read terminates 3 residues before the CDR3 end, so the remaining end is supplied by the germline J gene. This sample includes further DNA sequences coding for the same CDR3. The chain is built from TRBV2 and TRBJ2-1; TRBD2 matches at 11 bases. Germline CDR1 and CDR2: SNHLY and FYNNEI. V gave up 6 bases and J gave up 6 bases; unmatched junction bases: 10. The CDR3 length is 16 residues. The CDR3 region is CASRPSGTSGSNEQFF. The covered CDR3 bases are TGTGCCAGCAGACCCTCCGGGACTAGCGGTTCCAATGAG.

At least ten counts were recorded for this clone. The CDR3 end is not reached by the read, which stops 3 residues before it; the germline J gene fills it in. The J gene is TRBJ1-2, the V gene TRBV18; D is ambiguous. CDR3 length: 13 residues. Trimming pared 6 bases from V and 4 bases from J, leaving 12 bases between. Germline assignment: CDR1 KGHSH and CDR2 LQKENI. The sequenced part of the CDR3 DNA is TGTGCCAGCTCCCCCTCGGACTCCTATGGC. Translated, it gives CASSPSDSYG. The entire CDR3 is CASSPSDSYGYTF.

This clone was observed at least ten times. The read is 3 residues too short to cover the CDR3 end, so that end is filled in from the germline J gene. This chain joins TRBV29-1 and TRBJ2-2; 7 bases map to TRBD1. The CDR3 sequence is 13 residues long. Germline-derived CDR1 and CDR2 are SQVTM and ANQGSEA. The junction had 4 bases not matched to a gene; V was cut back by 7 bases and J by 2 bases. The part of the CDR3 DNA that was read is TGCAGCGCGGGACAGACCAACACCGGGGAG. It codes for CSAGQTNTGE. The CDR3 as a whole reads CSAGQTNTGELFF.

This clone was detected ten times or more. The CDR3 end is not reached by the read, which stops 3 residues before it; the germline J gene fills it in. The chain has TRBV4-2 and TRBJ2-7, with D hard to call. Germline CDR1 LGHNA, CDR2 YNFKEQ. This CDR3 contains 14 residues. Trimming removed 0 bases at V and 4 bases at J, with 10 bases between. CDR3: CASSQERLSYEQYF. The CDR3 bases that were read are TGTGCCAGCAGCCAAGAACGACTCTCTTACGAG.

At least ten counts were recorded for this clone. The CDR3 is cut off 3 residues early in the read; its end comes from the germline J gene. The chain is built from TRBV5-6 and TRBJ2-7, with 7 bases matching TRBD2. CDR3 length: 15 amino acids. Germline V gene data show CDR1 as SGHDT and CDR2 as YYEEEE. V was clipped by 4 bases and J by 3 bases; unmatched bases: 10. This chain's CDR3 is CASSRGSGILYEQYF. CDR3 DNA, as far as it was read: TGTGCCAGCAGCCGGGGCAGCGGGATTCTCTACGAG. The complete variable domain, with remaining parts taken from reference TRBV5-6 and TRBJ2-7, reads DAGVTQSPTHLIKTRGQQVTLRCSPKSGHDTVSWYQQALGQGPQFIFQYYEEEERQRGNFPDRFSGHQFPNYSSELNVNALLLGDSALYLCASSRGSGILYEQYFGPGTRLTVT.

This clone was observed at least ten times. Read sequence stops 3 residues before the CDR3 end, and the germline J gene provides the missing end. V gene TRBV6-1 combines with J gene TRBJ1-2; D not resolved. CDR1 and CDR2 (germline): MNHNS, SASEGT. The CDR3 totals 13 residues. Deletions cut 1 base from V and 5 bases from J, with 8 bases between. The CDR3 reads CASSEEGLYGYTF. The part of the CDR3 DNA that was read is TGTGCCAGCAGTGAAGAAGGGCTTTATGGC.

This clone was observed many times. The read halts 3 residues ahead of the CDR3 end, with the missing end drawn from the germline J gene. The J gene is TRBJ2-3, the V gene TRBV28, with TRBD1 as a possible D gene (6 bases). The CDR3 covers 14 residues. From germline, CDR1 is MDHEN and CDR2 SYDVKM. Trimming left V 2 bases short and J 0 bases short, with 6 bases between. CDR3 bases read: TGTGCCAGCAGTTTAGGGGGCAGCACAGATACG. It codes for CASSLGGSTDT. The whole CDR3 region reads CASSLGGSTDTQYF. Full variable domain (rest looked up from reference TRBV28 and TRBJ2-3): DVKVTQSSRYLVKRTGEKVFLECVQDMDHENMFWYRQDPGLGLRLIYFSYDVKMKEKGDIPEGYSVSREKKERFSLILESASTNQTSMYLCASSLGGSTDTQYFGPGTRLTVL.

The sample holds many counts of this clone. A junction end diverges from the germline sequence, so it may reflect a read error. The CDR3 end is not reached by the read, which stops 3 residues before it; the germline J gene fills it in. V usage is TRBV7-7 and J usage is TRBJ1-2; 8 positions agree with TRBD1. Germline V gene sequence: CDR1 SSHAT, CDR2 FNYEAQ (reference sequence). This CDR3 has 18 amino acids. This chain's CDR3 is CASSSRSARDRINYGYTF. The sequenced CDR3 bases are TGTGCTAGCAGCTCCCGCAGCGCCCGGGACAGGATTAACTATGGC.

There are many counts of this clone. The observed sequence ends 3 residues before the CDR3 terminus, with the missing tail filled in from the germline J gene. This chain uses TRBV5-1 with TRBJ2-7; TRBD2 might be the D (7 bases). From germline, CDR1 is SGHRS and CDR2 YFSETQ. The CDR3 covers 16 residues. V was trimmed by 0 bases and J by 2 bases, leaving 15 bases between them. Incomplete CDR3 DNA: TGCGCCAGCAGCTTGGGGGCGGGGGCGGGCACCTACGAG. Its translation: CASSLGAGAGTYE. The complete CDR3 protein is CASSLGAGAGTYEQYF.

This clone was counted at least ten times. The sequenced fragment ends 3 residues before the CDR3 boundary, so the rest is inferred from the germline J gene. J is TRBJ2-1 and V is TRBV20-1, with TRBD1 matching 7 bases. V shed 6 bases, J shed 8 bases, and the junction held 13 bases outside the gene matches. The CDR3 contains 14 residues. Germline assignment: CDR1 DFQATT and CDR2 SNEGSKA (reference sequence). CDR3 loop: CSARGQSAMDEQFF. The DNA read from the CDR3 is TGCAGTGCGAGGGGACAGAGTGCGATGGATGAG.

This clone occurred a few times. The read finishes 3 residues shy of the CDR3 end, and the germline J gene is used to complete it. The chain employs TRBV30 and TRBJ1-1; no reliable D call. Deletions cut 5 bases from V and 0 bases from J, with 7 bases between. The CDR3 is 12 amino acids. Germline assignment: CDR1 GTSNPN and CDR2 SVGIG (reference sequence). CDR3 protein: CAWWRVNTEAFF. The CDR3 DNA, read in part, is TGTGCCTGGTGGCGGGTGAACACTGAA.

Turning to this clone: Read sequence stops 3 residues before the CDR3 end, and the germline J gene provides the missing end. This chain joins TRBV2 and TRBJ1-2; D is ambiguous. Germline values: CDR1 SNHLY, CDR2 FYNNEI. The CDR3 has 11 residues. V lost 4 bases and J 5 bases, leaving 5 bases between the germline ends. CDR3 loop: CASSVQYGYTF. CDR3 DNA, as far as it was read: TGTGCCAGCAGTGTTCAATATGGC. The full variable domain, its missing parts supplied by reference TRBV2 and TRBJ1-2, is EPEVTQTPSHQVTQMGQEVILRCVPISNHLYFYWYRQILGQKVEFLVSFYNNEISEKSEIFDDQFSVERPDGSNFTLKIRSTKLEDSAMYFCASSVQYGYTFGSGTRLTVV.

This clone was seen at least ten times. Sequencing ends 3 residues short of the CDR3 end; the germline J gene provides the rest. The V call is TRBV28, the J call TRBJ1-1, with D uncertain. V shed 5 bases and J shed 0 bases, with 13 bases lying between them. The CDR3 contains 15 residues. Germline V gene data show CDR1 as MDHEN and CDR2 as SYDVKM. Incomplete CDR3 DNA: TGTGCCAGCAGTAAGTCGAGGGTGATGAACACTGAA. This gives the protein CASSKSRVMNTE. The entire CDR3 protein is CASSKSRVMNTEAFF.

In its sample, this clone was seen a few times. The read ends 3 residues shy of where the CDR3 ends; the end is completed using the germline J gene. V usage is TRBV7-3 and J usage is TRBJ2-4; TRBD1 agrees at 7 bases. Germline V gene lookup returns CDR1 SGHTA and CDR2 FQGTGA. This CDR3 spans 16 amino acids. The CDR3 reads CASSLVRQGRNQPQYF. The CDR3 bases that were read are TGTGCCAGCAGCTTAGTGAGACAGGGAAGAAATCAGCCT.